These 27 T cell receptor beta chains share one sample of origin, sequenced in a study of T-cell memory formation after mild COVID-19 (dated by TCRdb to the early 2020s). The library was generated by 5' RACE. Reads for this sample came from an Illumina NovaSeq 6000. Using fastp at Q25 and MiXCR, TCRdb reprocessed the public reads and kept productive beta chains. Duplicate CDR3 protein sequences are folded into a single record with the most common DNA and genes. For this sample there are approximately 350,000 distinct CDR3 sequences; roughly 13% appear just once. Jointly, the top ten make up 20% to 25% of the sample. The sample comprised PBMCs or a T cell subset sorted from them (not recorded which). Source of these receptors: a man in his late teens or twenties who had mild COVID-19 (a few samples of this study predate the infection). The sample titles of this study are shuffled in the database, so cell type and time point are left out; the donor was told from shared clones.

This clonotype was detected only a few times. The chain employs TRBV7-8 and TRBJ2-7; 7 nucleotides line up with TRBD1. V was clipped by 5 bases and J by 6 bases; unmatched bases: 22. The germline V gene has CDR1 SGHVS and CDR2 FQNEAQ. This CDR3 is 18 amino acids long. CDR3 nucleotide sequence: TGTGCCAGCAGCCCCCCCCTTAGCCGGACAGGAAGGTGGGCCGAGCAGTACGTC. It is translated as CASSPPLSRTGRWAEQYV.

This clonotype was seen a few times. This rearrangement joins TRBV7-2 to TRBJ1-2, with 7 bases matching TRBD1. This CDR3 contains 12 residues. CDR1 and CDR2 from the germline V gene are SGHTA and FQGNSA. The ends lost 5 bases at V and 14 bases at J; junction bases unmatched: 11. Here the CDR3 DNA reads TGTGCCAGCAGCATCCAAGACAGGGCAGGAACCTTC. It specifies CASSIQDRAGTF.

This clonotype occurred a few times. The chain links TRBV6-5 to TRBJ1-1, with D hard to call. Trimming took off 7 bases at V and 5 bases at J, with 14 bases between the two ends. From germline, CDR1 is MNHEY and CDR2 SVGAGI. The CDR3 is 13 amino acids. CDR3 nucleotide sequence: TGTGCCAGCATTGAACTCGGGAGTACTGAAGCTTTCTTT. This encodes CASIELGSTEAFF.

This chain uses TRBV5-1 with TRBJ1-1; TRBD1 might be the D (5 bases). Germline lookup yields CDR1 SGHRS and CDR2 YFSETQ. The CDR3 is 11 residues long. With 8 bases removed from V and 3 bases from J, the gap between germline ends came to 8 bases. This CDR3 reads CASRQYTEAFF. CDR3 bases: TGCGCCAGTCGACAGTACACTGAAGCTTTCTTT.

This clonotype was observed at least ten times. The chain uses TRBV5-5 and TRBJ2-3; 10 nucleotides agree with TRBD2. The V gene's germline CDR1 is SGHKS and CDR2 YYEKEE (reference sequence). V was pared by 4 bases and J by 6 bases, with 5 bases of the junction left unmatched. This CDR3 has 14 residues. Here the CDR3 DNA reads TGTGCCAGCAGCAGCCCTAGCGGGGGCGATACGCAGTATTTT. The encoded protein is CASSSPSGGDTQYF.

This clonotype was detected ten times or more. The CDR3 sequence: CASSLAAGGSYEQYF. The CDR3 nucleotides read TGTGCCAGCAGCTTGGCAGCGGGGGGCTCCTACGAGCAGTACTTC. The chain is built from TRBV5-4 and TRBJ2-7; the match to TRBD2 covers 9 bases. The CDR3 totals 15 residues. Germline V gene data show CDR1 as SGHNT and CDR2 as YYREEE (reference sequence). The V segment lost 0 bases and the J segment 0 bases; nucleotides outside the gene matches: 1. The full variable domain, completed using reference TRBV5-4 and TRBJ2-7, is ETGVTQSPTHLIKTRGQQVTLRCSSQSGHNTVSWYQQALGQGPQFIFQYYREEENGRGNFPPRFSGLQFPNYSSELNVNALELDDSALYLCASSLAAGGSYEQYFGPGTRLTVT.

The gene calls are TRBV4-1 and TRBJ1-2, with 8 bases aligning to TRBD1. V dropped 8 bases and J dropped 7; count of bases not matched to a gene: 15. Germline V lookup: CDR1 MGHRA, CDR2 YSYEKL. The CDR3 runs 15 residues. CDR3 DNA: TGCGCCAGCGGGGCCCTCTCCGAGGACAGGGCTGGCTACACCTTC. Translation: CASGALSEDRAGYTF.

This clonotype was seen at least ten times. The V and J genes are TRBV7-6 and TRBJ2-3; a possible D gene is TRBD2 (7 bases). The CDR3 is 14 amino acids. The V and J ends lost 1 base and 4 bases respectively, with 9 bases between them. Germline V gene sequence: CDR1 SGHVS, CDR2 FNYEAQ. The CDR3 here is CASSLGGGPDTQYF. CDR3 sequence (DNA): TGTGCCAGCAGCTTAGGGGGGGGCCCAGATACGCAGTATTTT.

This chain connects TRBV7-6 to TRBJ2-2; the D is unclear. The CDR3 sequence is 12 residues long. Germline CDR1 reads SGHVS; CDR2 reads FNYEAQ. Trimming shortened V by 2 bases and J by 6 bases, and 4 bases separated the two germline ends. CDR3 sequence (DNA): TGTGCCAGCAGCTTATACGCCGGGGAGCTGTTTTTT. Its translation: CASSLYAGELFF.

This clonotype was found many times. The rearrangement uses TRBV7-6 and TRBJ2-2; a weak D match, TRBD2 (6 bases). The ends were cut back, 6 bases at V and 2 bases at J, with 10 bases in the middle. The length of the CDR3 is 14 residues. CDR1 is SGHVS and CDR2 is FNYEAQ in the germline V gene. Written as DNA, the CDR3 is TGTGCCAGCAGTCGAGGACTAAACACCGGGGAGCTGTTTTTT. Translating gives CASSRGLNTGELFF.

V and J are TRBV29-1 and TRBJ1-1; 10 bases are a match to TRBD1. With 7 bases clipped from V and 5 bases from J, the junction kept 4 bases outside the gene matches. The CDR3 is 12 residues long. The V gene's germline CDR1 is SQVTM and CDR2 ANQGSEA. DNA for the CDR3: TGCAGCGCCCAGGACAGGGGGACTGAAGCTTTCTTT. Translating gives CSAQDRGTEAFF.

V usage is TRBV7-9 and J usage is TRBJ1-1; possible D gene TRBD1, 6 bases. Germline CDR1 is SEHNR and CDR2 is FQNEAQ (reference sequence). The CDR3 runs to 14 residues. V shed 5 bases and J shed 5 bases, with 15 bases lying between them. Here the CDR3 DNA reads TGTGCCAGCAGCCCTTTACTGGGGGCGACTGAAGCTTTCTTT. As protein: CASSPLLGATEAFF.

This clonotype was observed a few times. This chain uses TRBV20-1 with TRBJ2-5; tentative D call: TRBD2 (6 bases). Trimming left V 1 base short and J 4 bases short, with 13 bases between. Per the germline V gene, CDR1 is DFQATT and CDR2 is SNEGSKA (reference sequence). The CDR3 is made up of 14 amino acids. The CDR3 region is CSARATSAGETQYF. The DNA for the CDR3 is TGCAGTGCTAGAGCCACATCAGCGGGAGAGACCCAGTACTTC.

This clonotype was counted only a few times. The chain links TRBV12-3 or TRBV12-4 to TRBJ2-5; TRBD1 agrees at 8 bases. The ends lost 6 bases at V and 4 bases at J; junction bases unmatched: 4. The CDR3 length is 13 residues. CDR3 nucleotides: TGTGCCAGCAGGGGACAGGTCGGAGAGACCCAGTACTTC. This codes for CASRGQVGETQYF.

This clonotype was observed a few times. The rearrangement uses TRBV5-6 and TRBJ1-4, with TRBD1 identical over 8 bases. The CDR3 runs 14 residues. Germline values: CDR1 SGHDT, CDR2 YYEEEE. The ends lost 1 base at V and 7 bases at J; junction bases unmatched: 3. CDR3 bases: TGTGCCAGCAGCTTGACTCAGGGGGCTGAAAAACTGTTTTTT. Its translation is CASSLTQGAEKLFF.

In its sample, this clonotype was seen a few times. The CDR3 reads CASSGLARETQYF. CDR3 nucleotide sequence: TGCGCCAGCAGTGGGCTAGCTAGGGAGACCCAGTACTTC. The chain has TRBV10-2 and TRBJ2-5, with D possibly matching TRBD2 (5 bases). The CDR3 runs 13 residues. Deletions cut 4 bases from V and 5 bases from J, with 11 bases between. Per the germline V gene, CDR1 is WSHSY and CDR2 is SAAADI.

This clonotype came up a few times. The chain has TRBV12-3 or TRBV12-4 and TRBJ2-3; maybe TRBD2 (5 bases). This CDR3 comprises 14 residues. The germline V and J ends were trimmed by 2 bases and 4 bases, with 10 bases remaining between them. The CDR3 reads CASSLRASPDTQYF. CDR3 bases: TGTGCCAGCAGTTTACGCGCTAGCCCAGATACGCAGTATTTT.

The chain has TRBV29-1 and TRBJ2-1, with TRBD2 matching 7 bases. This CDR3 comprises 15 residues. The V and J ends lost 5 bases and 7 bases, in that order; junction bases with no gene match: 14. CDR1 is SQVTM and CDR2 is ANQGSEA in the germline V gene. The CDR3 bases are TGCAGCGTTCACCTTGTTCGGCTAGCGGTAAATGAGCAGTTCTTC. Amino acids: CSVHLVRLAVNEQFF.

The V gene is TRBV5-1, the J gene TRBJ2-5; 7 positions agree with TRBD1. The V and J ends lost 3 bases and 1 base, in that order; junction bases with no gene match: 3. Looked up from germline, CDR1 is SGHRS and CDR2 is YFSETQ. The CDR3 is 14 residues long. CDR3: CASSWDSSQETQYF. CDR3 bases: TGCGCCAGCAGCTGGGACAGCTCCCAAGAGACCCAGTACTTC. Full variable domain (remainder filled in from reference TRBV5-1 and TRBJ2-5): KAGVTQTPRYLIKTRGQQVTLSCSPISGHRSVSWYQQTPGQGLQFLFEYFSETQRNKGNFPGRFSGRQFSNSRSEMNVSTLELGDSALYLCASSWDSSQETQYFGPGTRLLVL.

This chain links TRBV18 with TRBJ2-3; D perhaps matches TRBD2 (6 bases). Germline values: CDR1 KGHSH, CDR2 LQKENI. CDR3 length equals 16 residues. Trimming took 3 bases from V and 5 from J, leaving 18 bases between them. For the CDR3, the DNA is TGTGCCAGCTCACCCATGGCGGCAATGCGGGGAGATACGCAGTATTTT. Its translation is CASSPMAAMRGDTQYF.

In DNA, the CDR3 is TGTGCCAGCAGCACCGCGGGGTTTGGCACTGAAGCTTTCTTT. This codes for CASSTAGFGTEAFF. The chain uses TRBV12-3 or TRBV12-4 and TRBJ1-1; D remains unclear. The CDR3 totals 14 residues. Trimming stripped 6 bases from V and 4 bases from J, with 15 bases between.

Points on this clonotype: Likely a read error: the CDR3 ends without its conserved phenylalanine or tryptophan. CDR3 residues: CASSLMDTQYL. The CDR3 DNA sequence: TGTGCCAGCAGCTTAATGGATACGCAGTATCTT. The V call is TRBV7-8, the J call TRBJ2-3; D remains unclear. The V end lost 2 bases, the J end lost 6 bases, and 3 bases lay between the germline ends. Germline CDR1 reads SGHVS; CDR2 reads FQNEAQ. The CDR3 runs to 11 residues.

This clonotype was counted only a few times. The gene calls are TRBV19 and TRBJ1-1; no definite D call. There are 12 residues in the CDR3. Trimming cost V 7 bases and J 1 base, with 7 bases left between them. CDR1 and CDR2 (germline): LNHDA, SQIVND (reference sequence). CDR3 nucleotide sequence: TGTGCCAGTACCGCGGCGAACACTGAAGCTTTCTTT. It encodes CASTAANTEAFF.

The chain joins TRBV20-1 to TRBJ2-1; no reliable D call. Germline CDR1 and CDR2: DFQATT and SNEGSKA (reference sequence). The CDR3 contains 15 residues. Trimming took 0 bases from V and 6 from J, leaving 15 bases between them. The CDR3 DNA follows: TGCAGTGCTAGAGACCTGCTTGGGGTACCCAATGAGCAGTTCTTC. Its protein is CSARDLLGVPNEQFF.

V usage is TRBV5-1 and J usage is TRBJ2-5; tentative D call: TRBD2 (6 bases). This CDR3 spans 16 amino acids. Germline assignment: CDR1 SGHRS and CDR2 YFSETQ. Trimming left V 6 bases short and J 4 bases short, with 22 bases between. In DNA, the CDR3 is TGCGCCAGCAAAAGCGGGCTGGGGACGGAGGGAGAGACCCAGTACTTC. This sequence encodes CASKSGLGTEGETQYF. The full variable domain, with the rest looked up from reference TRBV5-1 and TRBJ2-5, is KAGVTQTPRYLIKTRGQQVTLSCSPISGHRSVSWYQQTPGQGLQFLFEYFSETQRNKGNFPGRFSGRQFSNSRSEMNVSTLELGDSALYLCASKSGLGTEGETQYFGPGTRLLVL.

This clonotype was observed a handful of times. This chain connects TRBV6-1 to TRBJ2-3, with no clear D. Germline lookup yields CDR1 MNHNS and CDR2 SASEGT. The CDR3 runs 13 residues. Between the trimmed V and J ends, which lost 6 bases and 2 bases, there was a span of 9 bases. The CDR3 region has the DNA TGTGCCAGCAGGTGGAGTAACACAGATACGCAGTATTTT. It yields the protein CASRWSNTDTQYF.

There are a few counts of this clonotype. This chain joins TRBV6-1 and TRBJ2-1, with 8 bases that match TRBD2. Unmatched junction bases numbered 11, after V lost 7 bases and J lost 0 bases. Germline assignment: CDR1 MNHNS and CDR2 SASEGT. This CDR3 region has 17 residues. This CDR3 is CASTFWGLAGSYNEQFF. The CDR3 DNA follows: TGTGCCAGCACTTTTTGGGGGCTAGCGGGCTCCTACAATGAGCAGTTCTTC.